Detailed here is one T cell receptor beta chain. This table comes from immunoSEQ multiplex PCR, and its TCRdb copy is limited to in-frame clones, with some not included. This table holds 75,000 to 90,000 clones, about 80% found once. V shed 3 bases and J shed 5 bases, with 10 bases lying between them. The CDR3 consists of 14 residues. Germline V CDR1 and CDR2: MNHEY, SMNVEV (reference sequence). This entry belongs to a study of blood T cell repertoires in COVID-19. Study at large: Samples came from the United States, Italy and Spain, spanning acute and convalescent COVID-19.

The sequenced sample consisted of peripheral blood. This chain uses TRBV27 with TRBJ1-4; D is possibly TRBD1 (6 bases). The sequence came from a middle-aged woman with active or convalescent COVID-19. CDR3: CASSLGRGNEKLFF. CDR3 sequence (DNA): TGTGCCAGCAGTTTGGGCAGGGGCAATGAAAAACTGTTTTTT.